The 5 T cell receptor beta chains below were found in one sample sequenced in a study of PD-L1 blockade in urothelial cancer. Generated by immunoSEQ multiplex PCR, the TCRdb table keeps only in-frame clones and is missing some. The sample yields 35,000 to 45,000 clones, around 33% seen once. Here the sequenced sample was tumor tissue, taken before atezolizumab (anti-PD-L1) treatment. All receptors derive from a man aged 55 to 70 with urothelial cancer.

Only a few counts were recorded for this clone. V usage is TRBV28 and J usage is TRBJ2-7; possibly TRBD2 for D (5 bases). CDR3 length: 14 residues. CDR1 is MDHEN, CDR2 SYDVKM, per germline. V was shortened by 2 bases and J by 6 bases, with 14 bases between the two germline ends. The CDR3 DNA reads TGTGCCAGCAGTTTAGAGGGTTTCTGGGGCGAGCAGTACTTC. This codes for CASSLEGFWGEQYF.

This chain joins TRBV23-1 and TRBJ2-7; 8 nucleotides agree with TRBD1. TRBV23-1 is sorted into the ORF group, with uncertain function. This CDR3 is 13 amino acids long. Trimming cost V 6 bases and J 7 bases; bases outside gene matches: 8. The CDR3 coding sequence is TGCGCCAGCAGCCTCGACCGGGACAGGGAGCAGTACTTC. It codes for CASSLDRDREQYF.

This sequence joins TRBV19 and TRBJ1-1; 9 nucleotides align to TRBD1. V lost 5 bases to trimming and J lost 5 bases; unmatched junction nucleotides: 9. This CDR3 contains 15 residues. Germline-derived CDR1 and CDR2 are LNHDA and SQIVND (reference sequence). CDR3 DNA sequence: TGTGCCAGTAGTCCCACAGGGGGCTCTGGGACTGAAGCTTTCTTT. Protein product: CASSPTGGSGTEAFF.

The chain has TRBV9 and TRBJ2-7, with 7 bases lining up with TRBD1. Germline V lookup: CDR1 SGDLS, CDR2 YYNGEE. V was clipped by 0 bases and J by 2 bases; unmatched bases: 5. This CDR3 is 15 amino acids long. The DNA of the CDR3 is TGTGCCAGCAGCGTAGGGACAGGAGGCCCCTACGAGCAGTACTTC. Its protein is CASSVGTGGPYEQYF. The full variable domain, in which reference TRBV9 and TRBJ2-7 provide the parts outside the CDR3, is DSGVTQTPKHLITATGQRVTLRCSPRSGDLSVYWYQQSLDQGLQFLIQYYNGEERAKGNILERFSAQQFPDLHSELNLSSLELGDSALYFCASSVGTGGPYEQYFGPGTRLTVT.

This clone was seen only once. V gene TRBV18 combines with J gene TRBJ1-2; 7 nucleotides align to TRBD1. Looked up from germline, CDR1 is KGHSH and CDR2 is LQKENI. The V and J ends lost 4 bases and 0 bases, in that order; junction bases with no gene match: 5. This CDR3 is 15 amino acids long. The CDR3 bases are TGTGCCAGCTCACACCCGGACAGGCCTAACTATGGCTACACCTTC. Translated, it gives CASSHPDRPNYGYTF. Variable domain in full (rest from reference TRBV18 and TRBJ1-2): NAGVMQNPRHLVRRRGQEARLRCSPMKGHSHVYWYRQLPEEGLKFMVYLQKENIIDESGMPKERFSAEFPKEGPSILRIQQVVRGDSAAYFCASSHPDRPNYGYTFGSGTRLTVV.